This TCR beta chain was captured in a study of CD8+CD57+ T cells in acquired aplastic anemia (dated 2018 in TCRdb). For the wider study: A mean of 3.2 ug of DNA, ranging from roughly 0.17 to 30 ug, was extracted from sorted CD4+ and CD8+ cells. CD8+CD57+ expansion was defined as frequency above the mean frequency observed in healthy subjects. On the study overall, not on this receptor specifically: Between patients and healthy controls, no significant difference in CD8+ Simpson's diversity was found (P=0.060). Roughly 30 CD8+ CDR3 sequences were found to be shared between patients and controls, but these sequences appeared to be highly expressed in patients and within the immunodominant clones of the patients.

Flow cytometry had shown CD8+CD57+ cell expansion in the patients selected for sequencing. All patients had severe acquired aplastic anemia diagnosed by International Study of Aplastic Anemia and Agranulocytosis and Camitta criteria. No patient had received any therapy when blood was sampled. In the study, sorted CD4+ and CD8+ blood T cells from patients with severe aplastic anemia and from healthy subjects underwent deep sequencing of TCR repertoires. Patients were enrolled under clinicaltrials.gov protocols 00001620, 01623167, 00001397, 00071045, 00081523 and 00961064 in the USA. Ficoll-Paque density gradient centrifugation was used to isolate peripheral blood mononuclear cells. CD4+ and CD8+ T cells were sorted by FACS or magnetic beads before DNA extraction. Profiling of TCR beta VDJ combinations and CDR3 sequences used genomic DNA as the template. An Illumina HiSeq 2000 was used for TCR repertoire sequencing. The paper's processing steps were these. TRBV/TRBJ rearrangement plots, CDR3 size and DJ length profiles, and Simpson's diversity index were used to assess repertoires. Whichever DNA sequence was most abundant in the deep sequencing data was defined as the immunodominant clone. CDR3 amino acid sequences were screened for sharing across subjects and compared with published repertoires and the VDJdb database. TCRdb reran the public reads through fastp at Q25 and MiXCR, keeping productive beta chains. Under each unique CDR3 protein, matching rows form one entry showing the most common genes and DNA. These V and J calls rely on TCRdb rather than the paper's analysis. The sample includes about 180,000 distinct CDR3 sequences, with 55% to 65% observed a single time. The ten largest clones add up to about 44% of the sample.

Points on this clonotype: No cognate antigen has been identified for it. Base qualities are not provided; no much larger clone lies one nucleotide away.

The source is a human donor with aplastic anemia. The sample comprised sorted CD4+, CD8+, or CD8+CD57+ T cells (not recorded which) from PBMCs.

In nucleotide form, the sequence is TGTGCCAGTACCCCGGGACAGAACTATGGCTACACCTTC. It is translated as CASTPGQNYGYTF. This receptor chain uses TRBV19 and TRBJ1-2, and TRBD1 aligns with 7 junction nucleotides. V is cut back by 7 bases and J by 2 bases, with 4 bases in the junction unmatched. Via the germline V gene (reference sequence), CDR1 is LNHDA and CDR2 SQIVND. Including the terminal cysteine and phenylalanine, the CDR3 comprises 13 residues. The DNA shown is the 39-base CDR3, in frame from base 1. The CDR3, completed at both ends by the reference TRBV19 and TRBJ1-2 genes, gives the full variable domain DGGITQSPKYLFRKEGQNVTLSCEQNLNHDAMYWYRQDPGQGLRLIYYSQIVNDFQKGDIAEGYSVSREKKESFPLTVTSAQKNPTAFYLCASTPGQNYGYTFGSGTRLTVV.